What follows are 18 T cell receptor beta chains derived from one specimen sequenced in a study of a mutant IDH1 vaccine in newly diagnosed glioma. Time point: week 47, end of study. In every dose of vaccine, 300 ug of mutant IDH1 20-mer peptide was given alongside topical imiquimod. Their antigen targets remain unknown. Sequencing used immunoSEQ multiplex PCR; TCRdb keeps in-frame clones, though not all of them. This repertoire shows about 56,000 clones, roughly 80% found once; its top ten account for 5.3%. The sample was PBMCs, taken from a glioma patient whose treatment included an IDH1 peptide vaccine. Receptors were obtained from a man aged 50 or older with glioma.

The gene calls are TRBV18 and TRBJ2-5; D might be TRBD2 (6 bases). The V end was cut by 3 bases, the J end by 5 bases, with 16 bases between. The CDR3 length is 15 residues. Germline CDR1 and CDR2: KGHSH and LQKENI. CDR3 sequence reads: CASSPDRGLGETQYF. The CDR3 DNA is TGTGCCAGCTCACCTGATAGGGGACTGGGGGAGACCCAGTACTTC.

As regards this clone: At one end, the junction sequence differs from germline, possibly due to a read error. The chain links TRBV20-1 to TRBJ2-7, with a weak D call TRBD1 (5 bases). Germline CDR1 is DFQATT and CDR2 is SNEGSKA (reference sequence). CDR3 length: 11 residues. This CDR3 is CSVRQNTGQYF. In DNA form, the CDR3 reads TGCAGTGTTAGACAAAATACAGGGCAGTACTTC.

V usage is TRBV28 and J usage is TRBJ1-5; D not resolved. Trimming took off 3 bases at V and 4 bases at J, with 10 bases between the two ends. Looked up from germline, CDR1 is MDHEN and CDR2 is SYDVKM. The CDR3 is made up of 14 amino acids. CDR3 DNA: TGTGCCAGCAGTTTGCGTGGGATTAATCAGCCCCAGCATTTT. It specifies CASSLRGINQPQHF.

This chain uses TRBV7-3 with TRBJ2-2, with a tentative D call TRBD2 (6 bases). V lost 7 bases and J lost 7, with 10 bases in between. The germline gives CDR1 SGHTA, CDR2 FQGTGA. The CDR3 runs to 12 residues. In nucleotides, the CDR3 is TGTGCCAGCAATTACGGGGGCGGGGAGCTGTTTTTT. Its protein product is CASNYGGGELFF. The full variable domain, completed using reference TRBV7-3 and TRBJ2-2, is GAGVSQTPSNKVTEKGKYVELRCDPISGHTALYWYRQSLGQGPEFLIYFQGTGAADDSGLPNDRFFAVRPEGSVSTLKIQRTERGDSAVYLCASNYGGGELFFGEGSRLTVL.

The chain uses TRBV15 and TRBJ2-4, with D tentatively TRBD1 (6 bases). The germline V gene encodes CDR1 LNHNV and CDR2 YYDKDF (reference sequence). The length of the CDR3 is 13 residues. Trimming stripped 0 bases from V and 6 bases from J, with 6 bases between. DNA of the CDR3: TGTGCCACCAGCAGAGAGGACAGAAACATTCAGTACTTC. Translating gives CATSREDRNIQYF. Based on the CDR3 plus reference TRBV15 and TRBJ2-4, the full variable domain is DAMVIQNPRYQVTQFGKPVTLSCSQTLNHNVMYWYQQKSSQAPKLLFHYYDKDFNNEADTPDNFQSRRPNTSFCFLDIRSPGLGDTAMYLCATSREDRNIQYFGAGTRLSVL.

About this clone itself: The same CDR3 also results from other DNA sequences found in this sample. V usage is TRBV9 and J usage is TRBJ2-5; a weak D match, TRBD2 (6 bases). The germline gives CDR1 SGDLS, CDR2 YYNGEE. V was pared by 0 bases and J by 5 bases, with 11 bases between. The CDR3 is made up of 14 amino acids. The CDR3 sequence is CASSVVGAGETQYF. The CDR3 nucleotides are TGTGCCAGCAGCGTAGTAGGGGCGGGGGAGACCCAGTACTTC.

V is TRBV9 and J is TRBJ1-4; 8 bases line up with TRBD1. The CDR3 runs 15 residues. Germline V CDR1 and CDR2: SGDLS, YYNGEE. The V gene end was trimmed by 6 bases and the J gene end by 3 bases; junction bases not matched to a gene: 7. CDR3 nucleotide sequence: TGTGCCAGCACCCCAGGGACAGGCTCTAATGAAAAACTGTTTTTT. Translated, it gives CASTPGTGSNEKLFF. Together with reference TRBV9 and TRBJ1-4, the CDR3 gives the full variable domain: DSGVTQTPKHLITATGQRVTLRCSPRSGDLSVYWYQQSLDQGLQFLIQYYNGEERAKGNILERFSAQQFPDLHSELNLSSLELGDSALYFCASTPGTGSNEKLFFGSGTQLSVL.

The chain joins TRBV2 to TRBJ2-1; 7 positions match TRBD1. The germline CDR1 and CDR2 sequences are SNHLY and FYNNEI. V shed 7 bases and J 1 base; nucleotides not matched to a gene: 7. The CDR3 has 15 amino acids. CDR3 DNA: TGTGCCAGCAAGTTTGGGACAGATTCCTACAATGAGCAGTTCTTC. Residues: CASKFGTDSYNEQFF.

The chain is built from TRBV11-2 and TRBJ1-1, with D uncertain. This CDR3 is built from 16 residues. V dropped 2 bases and J dropped 1 base, with 14 bases sitting between them. CDR1 is SGHAT, CDR2 FQNNGV, per germline. CDR3 loop: CASSLRERDPNTEAFF. CDR3 sequence (DNA): TGTGCCAGCAGCTTAAGGGAACGCGATCCGAACACTGAAGCTTTCTTT. The variable domain in full, with the rest retrieved from reference TRBV11-2 and TRBJ1-1, is EAGVAQSPRYKIIEKRQSVAFWCNPISGHATLYWYQQILGQGPKLLIQFQNNGVVDDSQLPKDRFSAERLKGVDSTLKIQPAKLEDSAVYLCASSLRERDPNTEAFFGQGTRLTVV.

This clone was recorded a few times. The chain combines TRBV6-1 with TRBJ1-1, with a possible D match to TRBD1 (6 bases). The CDR3 sequence is 13 residues long. Germline CDR1 reads MNHNS; CDR2 reads SASEGT. V lost 6 bases, J lost 2 bases, and 10 bases lay in between. The CDR3 DNA reads as TGTGCCAGCAGGACAGGAGTAAACACTGAAGCTTTCTTT. It encodes CASRTGVNTEAFF.

The chain links TRBV11-2 to TRBJ1-1; 7 nucleotides line up with TRBD1. In germline, CDR1 is SGHAT, CDR2 FQNNGV. The V and J ends lost 5 bases and 7 bases, in that order; junction bases with no gene match: 7. The CDR3 sequence is 13 residues long. The DNA for the CDR3 is TGTGCCAGCAGCCGGACAGGTTCCCGTGAAGCTTTCTTT. As protein: CASSRTGSREAFF. The variable domain in full, completed from reference TRBV11-2 and TRBJ1-1, reads EAGVAQSPRYKIIEKRQSVAFWCNPISGHATLYWYQQILGQGPKLLIQFQNNGVVDDSQLPKDRFSAERLKGVDSTLKIQPAKLEDSAVYLCASSRTGSREAFFGQGTRLTVV.

For the CDR3, the DNA is TGTGCCAGCAGGCCGGGACAGTGGCCAAGCACTGAAGCTTTCTTT. This codes for CASRPGQWPSTEAFF. This chain connects TRBV6-6 to TRBJ1-1; 7 bases align to TRBD1. The CDR3 is 15 amino acids. CDR1 is MNHNY, CDR2 SVGAGI, per germline (reference sequence). J was trimmed by 4 bases and V by 6 bases; bases with no gene match: 11.

The chain employs TRBV29-1 and TRBJ2-5; D is unresolved. Trimming pared 0 bases from V and 2 bases from J, leaving 10 bases between. This CDR3 has 14 amino acids. Germline-derived CDR1 and CDR2 are SQVTM and ANQGSEA. Written as DNA, the CDR3 is TGCAGCGTTGAAGATTACAGACCTCAAGAGACCCAGTACTTC. It is translated as CSVEDYRPQETQYF.

This chain uses TRBV5-4 with TRBJ2-1; D is possibly TRBD2 (6 bases). CDR3 length equals 15 residues. With 4 bases removed from V and 0 bases from J, the gap between germline ends came to 11 bases. Looked up from germline, CDR1 is SGHNT and CDR2 is YYREEE (reference sequence). CDR3 DNA sequence: TGTGCCAGCAGCCCCGACGGGAGCTCCTACAATGAGCAGTTCTTC. Its protein product is CASSPDGSSYNEQFF. Drawing the rest from reference TRBV5-4 and TRBJ2-1, the complete variable domain is ETGVTQSPTHLIKTRGQQVTLRCSSQSGHNTVSWYQQALGQGPQFIFQYYREEENGRGNFPPRFSGLQFPNYSSELNVNALELDDSALYLCASSPDGSSYNEQFFGPGTRLTVL.

The rearrangement links TRBV9 to TRBJ2-5, with TRBD2 matching 9 bases. The CDR3 loop spans 14 amino acids. With 4 bases clipped from V and 5 bases from J, the junction kept 6 bases outside the gene matches. Germline V gene sequence: CDR1 SGDLS, CDR2 YYNGEE. The CDR3 spells CASSPLTSGETQYF. In nucleotides, the CDR3 is TGTGCCAGCAGCCCTTTGACTAGCGGTGAGACCCAGTACTTC.

In its sample, this clone was seen a few times. This chain uses TRBV20-1 with TRBJ2-7; D is uncertain. CDR3 length: 9 amino acids. Trimming removed 3 bases from V and 12 bases from J, with 9 bases in between. Germline V CDR1 and CDR2: DFQATT, SNEGSKA (reference sequence). The chain's CDR3 is CSARGRPYF. The CDR3 DNA follows: TGCAGTGCTAGGGGTAGACCGTACTTC.

The chain is built from TRBV30 and TRBJ2-1, with D perhaps TRBD2 (6 bases). This CDR3 spans 12 amino acids. The V gene's germline CDR1 is GTSNPN and CDR2 SVGIG (reference sequence). Trimming pared 0 bases from V and 10 bases from J, leaving 10 bases between. The CDR3 region is CAWSVDGSEQFF. The DNA of the CDR3 is TGTGCCTGGAGTGTCGACGGGAGCGAGCAGTTCTTC. Using reference TRBV30 and TRBJ2-1 for the parts outside the CDR3, the full variable domain is SQTIHQWPATLVQPVGSPLSLECTVEGTSNPNLYWYRQAAGRGLQLLFYSVGIGQISSEVPQNLSASRPQDRQFILSSKKLLLSDSGFYLCAWSVDGSEQFFGPGTRLTVL.

The chain is built from TRBV7-2 and TRBJ1-4; a possible D gene is TRBD1 (5 bases). Trimming stripped 5 bases from V and 6 bases from J, with 16 bases between. CDR3 length: 15 amino acids. The germline V gene has CDR1 SGHTA and CDR2 FQGNSA. The CDR3 sequence: CASSPQGKEDEKLFF. CDR3 nucleotides: TGTGCCAGCAGCCCCCAGGGTAAGGAGGATGAAAAACTGTTTTTT.